This TCR beta chain was profiled in a study of shared clonotypes between healthy human individuals (dated by TCRdb to 2018 to 2021). Regarding the study in general: Three men and two women, aged 18 to 49 years, made up the cohort. For each donor, CD4 naive and CD4 memory were each run on three plates, CD8 naive on two plates, and CD8 memory on one plate. To increase sequencing depth and limit assay-specific biases, different laboratories used diverse techniques to prepare libraries and sequence TCR repertoires. To estimate repertoire size and how much clonotype sharing occurs between individuals, the study deeply sequenced the blood TCR repertoires of five or six healthy adults. Per donor, leukapheresis produced somewhere between about 0.9 and 9.5 billion PBMCs. General study outcomes and caveats: Sampling was restricted to blood, and TCR repertoires in tissues likely differ from the TCR repertoires found in blood. Roughly 5% of naive CD4, 3.5% of naive CD8, approximately 2.2% of memory CD4, and about 0.4% of memory CD8 clonotypes were shared across several donors. The genetic and exposure-history diversity represented was limited by the small number of donors. Rarefaction of sorted-subset datasets indicated incomplete sequencing despite the large sequencing depth. Compared with non-shared clonotypes, the clonotypes found in all four sorted-subset donors had higher generation probabilities. Pairwise subsampling led to the expectation that sequencing depth would affect the degree of clonotype sharing among donors. Larger estimated clonotype richness was generally found for naive subsets than for memory subsets.

On this clone itself: This clone's antigen is unknown. No base-level quality is on record; no much larger clone is a single base apart.

Reading the germline V gene (reference sequence) gives CDR1 SEHNR and CDR2 FQNEAQ. The V and J ends are trimmed by 1 base and 5 bases, leaving 11 bases between them. The CDR3 sequence holds 14 residues, the cysteine and phenylalanine included. The entry retains the CDR3 DNA only, 42 bases that are in frame from base 1. The donors were healthy, HIV-negative adults who had no recently reported acute infections or vaccinations. Only Caucasian adults living in Nashville, Tennessee, USA were represented among the donors. CD4+ T cells were enriched by magnetic negative selection; naive cells were then positively selected on CD45RA, and the negative fraction formed the memory subset. Blood was obtained by leukapheresis, after which PBMCs were separated by Ficoll-Histopaque density gradient centrifugation and cryopreserved in liquid nitrogen vapor phase. Purity and quantity of every magnetically sorted T cell population were checked by analytical flow cytometry. Genomic DNA was isolated from each sorted fraction and quantified by UV absorbance on a Nanodrop 2000c.

Using the deep immunoSEQ assay, TCR CDR3 regions were amplified from genomic DNA by multiplex PCR. For each cell subset, the extracted genomic DNA was distributed evenly across all wells of several immunoSEQ 96-well plates, and each plate served as one replicate. For sorted subsets, 200 to 250 ng of genomic DNA, equivalent to 25,000 to 35,000 T cell genomes, went into each replicate PCR. Purified libraries were quantified with a Qubit 3.0 fluorometer, sized on a Bioanalyzer 2100, and re-quantified with the KAPA Library Quantification kit. A separate single-read 150-cycle Illumina NextSeq 550 flow cell was used to sequence each immunoSEQ 96-well plate. For the original study's pipeline: The immunoSEQ output contained only junctional sequences without quality scores, so filtering could not match that applied to full-length reads. To assign V/J genes and CDR3, sequences were annotated using PyIR, a Python wrapper for IgBLAST v1.9, with IMGT germline references. Reads were filtered out if the reads had weak V/J assignments (E-value above 1e-6), no CDR3, stop codons, out-of-frame junctions, or ambiguous translated residues. A V3J clonotype was defined by an identical inferred V gene, J gene, and CDR3 amino acid sequence. To compute the percentage overlap between repertoires, the number of shared unique clonotypes was divided by the size of the smaller repertoire. Richness of each repertoire was evaluated using RTK rarefaction, the Chao1 estimator, and Recon v2.1 estimates of unobserved clonotypes. Generation probabilities for all TCRbeta clonotypes obtained by the gDNA method from a handful of donors were computed using OLGA. The source is immuneACCESS, and TCRdb retained only in-frame sequences with V and J called. Part of the clones is not carried over; for the studies checked, unresolved V genes explain less than half of this, and the remainder is unexplained. That table gives V, J and clone size, and the DNA gave D and trimming. A total of a few million clones appear in this sample, around 90% of them only once. Over 0.12% of the sample lies in the top ten.

The chain was built from TRBV7-9 and TRBJ1-2; the D gene is unclear. This clonotype originated in a man aged 18 to 29 in good health. Sequenced material: naive CD4+ T cells sorted from blood. This sample's cell subset or site label indicates: CD45RA+ positively selected. The encoded CDR3 is CASSLDPSGYGYTF. The DNA is TGTGCCAGCAGCTTAGACCCATCGGGTTATGGCTACACCTTC. Reference TRBV7-9 and TRBJ1-2 genes cover what lies past the CDR3, so the full variable domain is DTGVSQNPRHKITKRGQNVTFRCDPISEHNRLYWYRQTLGQGPEFLTYFQNEAQLEKSRLLSDRFSAERPKGSFSTLEIQRTEQGDSAMYLCASSLDPSGYGYTFGSGTRLTVV.